This T cell receptor (beta chain) came from a study of T cells in Graves' hyperthyroidism and ophthalmopathy. The CDR3 contains 15 residues. V shed 7 bases, J shed 4 bases, and the junction held 11 bases outside the gene matches. Germline V CDR1 and CDR2: KGHSY, FQNENV. Criteria for exclusion of patients were uncontrolled infection, other autoimmune disease, pregnancy or lactation. Amplification of TCR beta CDR3 regions used RNA as the template. The primer set for the first-round RT-PCR of the TCR CDR3 was HTBI. A single record per CDR3 protein comes from TCRdb applying MiXCR to the multiplex PCR reads. The profile shows about half a million distinct CDR3 sequences, about 16% of them singletons. At least ten counts were recorded for this clonotype.

The TCR was taken from a woman aged 25-40 years with Graves' ophthalmopathy. The sample was blood. This chain joins TRBV16 and TRBJ2-5; 8 nucleotides line up with TRBD1. CDR3 coding DNA: TGTGCCAGCACCCCCTCCAGGGGGCTCCGAGAGACCCAGTACTTC. This gives the protein CASTPSRGLRETQYF.